This T cell receptor (beta chain) derives from a study of OX40 agonist ivuxolimab in advanced cancers. Study-level points and caveats: The average count of expanded clones was higher among CD8+ T cells than among CD4+.

The V gene's germline CDR1 is LNHNV and CDR2 YYDKDF (reference sequence). CDR3 length: 14 residues. V was shortened by 1 base and J by 2 bases, with 6 bases between the two germline ends. Here immunoSEQ multiplex PCR was the method, and the copy in TCRdb shows in-frame clones only, minus some. Of under 140,000 clones in the sample, approximately 90% were seen once. About this clone itself: Its antigen remains unknown.

This chain joins TRBV15 and TRBJ1-5, with D uncertain. This TCR derives from an adult with an advanced solid tumor such as melanoma, head and neck, liver or kidney cancer. Specimen: CD4+ or CD8+ T cells sorted from blood, collected in a trial of the OX40 agonist ivuxolimab. The DNA of the CDR3 is TGTGCCACCAGCAGAGGGAACGGCAATCAGCCCCAGCATTTT. It codes for CATSRGNGNQPQHF.